The 10 T cell receptor beta chains below come from one sample, sequenced in a study of T cell responses to AZD1222 COVID-19 vaccine. The table came from immunoSEQ multiplex PCR; TCRdb's copy has only in-frame clones and leaves some out. The data contain 180,000 or so clones, just over 90% of them seen just once; the ten biggest clones take up approximately 1.2%. The source was peripheral blood, collected 28 days after the second AZD1222 dose. Receptor source: an adult who received the AZD1222 COVID-19 vaccine.

As concerns this clone: A read error may account for a junction end that differs from germline. CDR3 sequence (DNA): TGCGCCAGCAGTTTGGGACAGGGAGGCACCGGGGAGCTGTTTTTT. Protein sequence: CASSLGQGGTGELFF. The V and J genes are TRBV5-1 and TRBJ2-2; 9 positions agree with TRBD1. This CDR3 region has 15 residues. CDR1 is SGHRS, CDR2 YFSETQ, per germline. Filled out from reference TRBV5-1 and TRBJ2-2, the complete variable domain reads KAGVTQTPRYLIKTRGQQVTLSCSPISGHRSVSWYQQTPGQGLQFLFEYFSETQRNKGNFPGRFSGRQFSNSRSEMNVSTLELGDSALYLCASSLGQGGTGELFFGEGSRLTVL.

CDR3 DNA: TGTGCCACCCAGGGGGGTGGCACTGAAGCTTTCTTT. Protein sequence: CATQGGGTEAFF. The rearrangement joins TRBV2 to TRBJ1-1; 7 bases are shared with TRBD1. Germline V gene data show CDR1 as SNHLY and CDR2 as FYNNEI. This CDR3 spans 12 amino acids. V was clipped by 10 bases and J by 4 bases; unmatched bases: 6.

This rearrangement joins TRBV7-6 to TRBJ1-1; no clear D. The CDR3 totals 14 residues. Germline-derived CDR1 and CDR2 are SGHVS and FNYEAQ. V lost 2 bases to trimming and J lost 0 bases, with 7 bases between them. The CDR3 DNA reads TGTGCCAGCAGCTTAAGGATAATGAACACTGAAGCTTTCTTT. Amino acids: CASSLRIMNTEAFF.

V is TRBV30 and J is TRBJ2-1, with a tentative D call TRBD2 (6 bases). The CDR3 consists of 13 residues. Germline-derived CDR1 and CDR2 are GTSNPN and SVGIG (reference sequence). V was pared by 4 bases and J by 5 bases, with 12 bases between. The DNA of the CDR3 is TGTGCCTGGACCAGGCGGGAAAACAATGAGCAGTTCTTC. It codes for CAWTRRENNEQFF.

V is TRBV5-6 and J is TRBJ2-2; perhaps D is TRBD1 or TRBD2 (5 bases each). Trimming removed 3 bases from V and 7 bases from J, with 19 bases in between. The CDR3 sequence is 16 residues long. In germline, CDR1 is SGHDT, CDR2 YYEEEE. CDR3 in amino acids: CASSSIGHAGGGELFF. In nucleotides, the CDR3 is TGTGCCAGCAGCTCGATCGGACACGCAGGAGGCGGGGAGCTGTTTTTT.

V is TRBV28 and J is TRBJ2-2; perhaps TRBD1 as D (6 bases). V was trimmed by 5 bases and J by 5 bases, leaving 18 bases between them. CDR1 is MDHEN and CDR2 is SYDVKM in the germline V gene. The CDR3 is made up of 16 amino acids. CDR3 nucleotides: TGTGCCAGCAGTCTCCGCCGGGCCCAGGGGACCGGGGAGCTGTTTTTT. It encodes CASSLRRAQGTGELFF.

This chain links TRBV7-2 with TRBJ1-1; D remains ambiguous. The V gene's germline CDR1 is SGHTA and CDR2 FQGNSA. V lost 5 bases to trimming and J lost 3 bases, with 28 bases between them. The CDR3 runs 19 residues. CDR3 region: CASSPQRHNRVDGDTEAFF. The CDR3 DNA reads as TGTGCCAGCAGCCCTCAAAGGCATAACCGTGTGGACGGGGACACTGAAGCTTTCTTT.

The chain uses TRBV28 and TRBJ1-2; 9 nucleotides align to TRBD1. After removal of 4 bases from V and 6 bases from J, the junction contained 9 bases not matched to a gene. Per germline, CDR1 MDHEN and CDR2 SYDVKM. This CDR3 is built from 15 residues. This CDR3 reads CASSSAGQGGDGYTF. The CDR3, as DNA: TGTGCCAGCAGTTCCGCGGGACAGGGAGGGGATGGCTACACCTTC.

Regarding this clone: Other DNA sequences in this sample translate to the same CDR3. The V and J genes are TRBV6-5 and TRBJ1-2; D not certain. The germline V and J ends were trimmed by 3 bases and 0 bases, with 5 bases remaining between them. The CDR3 runs 13 residues. Germline CDR1 MNHEY, CDR2 SVGAGI. The CDR3: CASSYEANYGYTF. The CDR3 bases are TGTGCCAGCAGTTATGAGGCTAACTATGGCTACACCTTC.

This clone was observed a single time. The rearrangement links TRBV9 to TRBJ2-6; D not resolved. The CDR3 spans 18 residues. With 4 bases removed from V and 0 bases from J, the gap between germline ends came to 17 bases. CDR1 is SGDLS, CDR2 YYNGEE, per germline. CDR3 loop: CASSHLPNEHSGANVLTF. Written as DNA, the CDR3 is TGTGCCAGCAGCCACCTTCCTAATGAACACTCTGGGGCCAACGTCCTGACTTTC.